Each of the 28 T cell receptor beta chains below was sequenced from the same sample in a study of blood T cell repertoires in COVID-19 (TCRdb year 2020). Receptor amplification or capture employed the immunoSEQ multiplex PCR assay. Here the immuneACCESS table is served through TCRdb, limited to in-frame sequences with V and J called. Missing clones are a known gap in these copies; in checked studies unresolved V genes cover under half, and the rest lacks a known reason. The table for this sample lists some 130,000 clones; about four fifths of them were counted only once. The ten largest clones take up around 13% of the sample. The sample comprised peripheral blood. These receptors were collected from a man aged 80 or over with acute or convalescent COVID-19.

This clone was recorded only once. The chain carries TRBV7-6 and TRBJ2-7, with 10 bases fitting TRBD1. With V trimmed by 5 bases and J by 7 bases, 11 bases remained unmatched. The CDR3 is made up of 15 amino acids. Germline CDR1 reads SGHVS; CDR2 reads FNYEAQ. Written as DNA, the CDR3 is TGTGCCAGCAGCACCGCCGGGACAGGGGCAGAAGAGCAGTACTTC. This gives the protein CASSTAGTGAEEQYF.

This clone was seen a handful of times. J is TRBJ2-3 and V is TRBV29-1; tentatively, D is TRBD1 (6 bases). The CDR3 is 14 residues long. Germline V gene lookup returns CDR1 SQVTM and CDR2 ANQGSEA. Trimming cost V 6 bases and J 0 bases, with 13 bases left between them. CDR3 sequence: CSVSQGTSTDTQYF. CDR3 sequence (DNA): TGCAGCGTGTCACAGGGTACTAGCACAGATACGCAGTATTTT.

The V call is TRBV11-2, the J call TRBJ2-1; 15 bases are a match to TRBD2. The CDR3 has 14 amino acids. Germline loops: CDR1 SGHAT, CDR2 FQNNGV. J gave up 10 bases and V 4 bases, and 2 bases lay outside the gene matches. Here the CDR3 DNA reads TGTGCCAGCAGCTCTGGACTAGCGGGGGGGGAGCAGTTCTTC. Amino acid sequence: CASSSGLAGGEQFF.

This clone was recorded once. This chain links TRBV24-1 with TRBJ2-1; possibly TRBD1 for D (7 bases). The CDR3 is made up of 16 amino acids. Germline loops: CDR1 KGHDR, CDR2 SFDVKD. The germline V and J ends were trimmed by 4 bases and 7 bases, with 19 bases remaining between them. The CDR3 protein is CATSDDRAGLRNEQFF. The CDR3 nucleotides read TGTGCCACCAGTGACGACAGGGCGGGACTTCGGAATGAGCAGTTCTTC.

The genes are TRBV19 and TRBJ1-5; 10 nucleotides align to TRBD1. The CDR3 spans 15 residues. Germline V gives CDR1 LNHDA, CDR2 SQIVND (reference sequence). With 7 bases clipped from V and 2 bases from J, the junction kept 5 bases outside the gene matches. The DNA of the CDR3 is TGTGCCAGTACCAAGACAGGGGGCCGCAATCAGCCCCAGCATTTT. Translation gives CASTKTGGRNQPQHF. The full variable domain, with the rest looked up from reference TRBV19 and TRBJ1-5, is DGGITQSPKYLFRKEGQNVTLSCEQNLNHDAMYWYRQDPGQGLRLIYYSQIVNDFQKGDIAEGYSVSREKKESFPLTVTSAQKNPTAFYLCASTKTGGRNQPQHFGDGTRLSIL.

The chain is built from TRBV5-1 and TRBJ1-1, with a possible D match to TRBD1 (5 bases). Trimming shortened V by 2 bases and J by 1 base, and 9 bases separated the two germline ends. CDR1 and CDR2 from the germline V gene are SGHRS and YFSETQ. The CDR3 sequence is 14 residues long. CDR3 region: CASSFRGQNTEAFF. The CDR3, as DNA: TGCGCCAGCAGCTTTCGTGGACAGAACACTGAAGCTTTCTTT.

V gene TRBV5-1 combines with J gene TRBJ2-1; TRBD1 aligns across 9 bases. Trimming at V came to 2 bases and at J to 2 bases, leaving 5 bases not matched to a gene. Germline lookup yields CDR1 SGHRS and CDR2 YFSETQ. CDR3 length equals 16 residues. CDR3 loop: CASSLPRTGAYNEQFF. The DNA for the CDR3 is TGCGCCAGCAGCTTACCCCGGACAGGGGCCTACAATGAGCAGTTCTTC.

This sequence joins TRBV5-1 and TRBJ1-3, with TRBD1 as a possible D gene (5 bases). Germline V CDR1 and CDR2: SGHRS, YFSETQ. This CDR3 has 14 residues. Trimming shortened V by 0 bases and J by 2 bases, and 6 bases separated the two germline ends. In nucleotides, the CDR3 is TGCGCCAGCAGCTTGGGGGGCACTGGAAACACCATATATTTT. Protein product: CASSLGGTGNTIYF.

This sequence joins TRBV18 and TRBJ2-3; possibly TRBD2 for D (6 bases). This CDR3 region has 15 residues. The ends were cut back, 2 bases at V and 2 bases at J, with 11 bases in the middle. Germline CDR1 KGHSH, CDR2 LQKENI. CDR3 amino acids: CASSPGRGLTDTQYF. The CDR3 nucleotides read TGTGCCAGCTCACCAGGGCGGGGACTCACAGATACGCAGTATTTT.

The chain has TRBV9 and TRBJ2-5; the D gene is possibly TRBD2 (6 bases). Germline CDR1 is SGDLS and CDR2 is YYNGEE. CDR3 length: 13 amino acids. V lost 2 bases to trimming and J lost 5 bases, with 10 bases between them. CDR3 amino acids: CASSVGGGETQYF. The CDR3 coding sequence is TGTGCCAGCAGCGTTGGTGGGGGGGAGACCCAGTACTTC.

The J gene is TRBJ2-3, the V gene TRBV28; 9 bases are a match to TRBD2. Unmatched junction bases numbered 4, after V lost 8 bases and J lost 1 base. Per germline, CDR1 MDHEN and CDR2 SYDVKM. CDR3 length: 14 residues. In DNA form, the CDR3 reads TGTGCCAGCGCGGGGGGGACCCGCACAGATACGCAGTATTTT. Translating gives CASAGGTRTDTQYF. The full variable domain, completed using reference TRBV28 and TRBJ2-3, is DVKVTQSSRYLVKRTGEKVFLECVQDMDHENMFWYRQDPGLGLRLIYFSYDVKMKEKGDIPEGYSVSREKKERFSLILESASTNQTSMYLCASAGGTRTDTQYFGPGTRLTVL.

The J gene is TRBJ1-1, the V gene TRBV4-2; 7 positions match TRBD1. V lost 1 base and J lost 0; bases outside the gene matches: 8. Germline V gene sequence: CDR1 LGHNA, CDR2 YNFKEQ. This CDR3 has 17 amino acids. The DNA of the CDR3 is TGTGCCAGCAGCCAAGGTAACAGGGGAATTATGAACACTGAAGCTTTCTTT. Its protein product is CASSQGNRGIMNTEAFF.

The rearrangement uses TRBV30 and TRBJ2-5; TRBD2 is a possible D gene (6 bases). The CDR3 covers 15 residues. The germline CDR1 and CDR2 sequences are GTSNPN and SVGIG (reference sequence). The V end was cut by 0 bases, the J end by 5 bases, with 16 bases between. The CDR3 DNA is TGTGCCTGGAGTGTACCTCTTTGGGGGAGGGAGACCCAGTACTTC. This sequence encodes CAWSVPLWGRETQYF.

This clone occurred once. This chain uses TRBV19 with TRBJ1-4, with D possibly matching TRBD1 (6 bases). This CDR3 spans 17 amino acids. Trimming stripped 6 bases from V and 8 bases from J, with 25 bases between. Germline V lookup: CDR1 LNHDA, CDR2 SQIVND (reference sequence). CDR3 sequence (DNA): TGTGCCAGTAGCCCCCGACCCAGTCAGGGGAGGGAGGAAAAACTGTTTTTT. It encodes CASSPRPSQGREEKLFF. The variable domain in full, completed from reference TRBV19 and TRBJ1-4, reads DGGITQSPKYLFRKEGQNVTLSCEQNLNHDAMYWYRQDPGQGLRLIYYSQIVNDFQKGDIAEGYSVSREKKESFPLTVTSAQKNPTAFYLCASSPRPSQGREEKLFFGSGTQLSVL.

The gene calls are TRBV20-1 and TRBJ2-7; unclear D gene. Trimming pared 1 base from V and 5 bases from J, leaving 6 bases between. The V gene's germline CDR1 is DFQATT and CDR2 SNEGSKA (reference sequence). The CDR3 covers 11 residues. The CDR3 loop is CSARGFNEQYF. The CDR3 nucleotides are TGCAGTGCTAGAGGTTTTAACGAGCAGTACTTC.

This rearrangement joins TRBV10-3 to TRBJ1-1; the D is unclear. The germline V gene encodes CDR1 ENHRY and CDR2 SYGVKD. V was shortened by 3 bases and J by 5 bases, with 7 bases between the two germline ends. The CDR3 extends over 12 amino acids. CDR3 in DNA: TGTGCCATCAGTGATCGGGGAACTGAAGCTTTCTTT. This sequence encodes CAISDRGTEAFF.

The chain has TRBV5-1 and TRBJ2-3; no reliable D call. Germline V CDR1 and CDR2: SGHRS, YFSETQ. Trimming cost V 0 bases and J 0 bases, with 8 bases left between them. This CDR3 comprises 15 residues. For the CDR3, the DNA is TGCGCCAGCAGCTTGGTTCCAGTAAGCACAGATACGCAGTATTTT. It codes for CASSLVPVSTDTQYF. Based on the CDR3 plus reference TRBV5-1 and TRBJ2-3, the full variable domain is KAGVTQTPRYLIKTRGQQVTLSCSPISGHRSVSWYQQTPGQGLQFLFEYFSETQRNKGNFPGRFSGRQFSNSRSEMNVSTLELGDSALYLCASSLVPVSTDTQYFGPGTRLTVL.

The table lists this clone with a few counts. This chain connects TRBV5-1 to TRBJ2-1; 8 positions match TRBD1. V was pared by 4 bases and J by 3 bases, with 6 bases of the junction left unmatched. The CDR3 extends over 15 amino acids. Germline CDR1 is SGHRS and CDR2 is YFSETQ. This CDR3 is CASSVDRARYNEQFF. In DNA, the CDR3 is TGCGCCAGCAGCGTGGACAGGGCCCGCTACAATGAGCAGTTCTTC.

The chain carries TRBV5-4 and TRBJ1-2; tentative D call: TRBD1 (6 bases). This CDR3 has 17 residues. Trimming removed 2 bases from V and 0 bases from J, with 17 bases in between. Germline loops: CDR1 SGHNT, CDR2 YYREEE (reference sequence). The CDR3 DNA reads TGTGCCAGCAGCTTTGCTTCACAGGGAAGATCTAACTATGGCTACACCTTC. This gives the protein CASSFASQGRSNYGYTF.

This clone is a singleton in its sample. This chain uses TRBV2 with TRBJ1-5; maybe TRBD1 (5 bases). Per germline, CDR1 SNHLY and CDR2 FYNNEI. V lost 6 bases to trimming and J lost 7 bases, with 22 bases between them. The CDR3 runs to 16 residues. The CDR3 region has the DNA TGTGCCAGCAGCAGTACAGGTCGGGGGTTTTGGCAGCCCCAGCATTTT. This codes for CASSSTGRGFWQPQHF.

The chain has TRBV4-2 and TRBJ2-6, with 7 positions matching TRBD1. Germline loops: CDR1 LGHNA, CDR2 YNFKEQ. This CDR3 comprises 16 residues. Losses at the gene ends were 3 bases for V and 2 bases for J; bases not matched to a gene: 4. The CDR3 loop reads CASSQRTGAGANVLTF. The CDR3 bases are TGTGCCAGCAGCCAGAGGACAGGTGCTGGGGCCAACGTCCTGACTTTC.

This chain connects TRBV2 to TRBJ2-1; weak D call: TRBD2 (6 bases). The CDR3 is made up of 11 amino acids. Per germline, CDR1 SNHLY and CDR2 FYNNEI. Trimming left V 6 bases short and J 8 bases short, with 8 bases between. DNA for the CDR3: TGTGCCAGCAGCAAGCGGGATGAGCAGTTCTTC. It codes for CASSKRDEQFF.

In this sample, this clone turned up a few times. The chain joins TRBV24-1 to TRBJ2-1; D ambiguous. The CDR3 contains 13 residues. Germline assignment: CDR1 KGHDR and CDR2 SFDVKD. V dropped 7 bases and J dropped 1 base, with 7 bases sitting between them. For the CDR3, the DNA is TGTGCCACCAGGCAGGATTCCTACAATGAGCAGTTCTTC. This codes for CATRQDSYNEQFF.

The rearrangement uses TRBV2 and TRBJ1-1; D is undetermined. The germline V and J ends were trimmed by 5 bases and 0 bases, with 7 bases remaining between them. The CDR3 covers 13 residues. The germline gives CDR1 SNHLY, CDR2 FYNNEI. The CDR3 DNA sequence: TGTGCCAGCAGTAGAGCCGTGAACACTGAAGCTTTCTTT. Its protein product is CASSRAVNTEAFF.

The chain uses TRBV7-9 and TRBJ2-1; D unclear. The germline CDR1 and CDR2 sequences are SEHNR and FQNEAQ (reference sequence). The CDR3 loop spans 14 amino acids. V was shortened by 4 bases and J by 3 bases, with 10 bases between the two germline ends. The CDR3 DNA follows: TGTGCCAGCAGCTCGAGCGCCAACTACAATGAGCAGTTCTTC. Amino acids: CASSSSANYNEQFF.

This chain connects TRBV11-3 to TRBJ2-1; D gene unclear. This CDR3 spans 12 amino acids. Germline V gene sequence: CDR1 SGHNT, CDR2 YENEEA. V was clipped by 6 bases and J by 7 bases, with 10 bases between them. This CDR3 is CASSQDTNEQFF. CDR3 nucleotide sequence: TGTGCCAGCAGTCAGGATACGAATGAGCAGTTCTTC.

DNA of the CDR3: TGTGCCAGCAGCCCCAGGACAGGAGTCGGCTACACCTTC. Residues: CASSPRTGVGYTF. The rearrangement joins TRBV7-9 to TRBJ1-2, with 7 bases identical to TRBD1. This CDR3 spans 13 amino acids. Germline trimming cut 5 bases from V and 8 bases from J; bases unmatched to any gene: 8. The germline gives CDR1 SEHNR, CDR2 FQNEAQ (reference sequence).

The chain carries TRBV7-2 and TRBJ1-5; D uncertain. Deletions cut 5 bases from V and 4 bases from J, with 9 bases between. This CDR3 spans 13 amino acids. Germline lookup yields CDR1 SGHTA and CDR2 FQGNSA. In DNA form, the CDR3 reads TGTGCCAGCAGCCCGGGGAGGAATCAGCCCCAGCATTTT. Translated, it gives CASSPGRNQPQHF.